This T cell receptor beta chain derives from a study of blood T cells in healthy people across ages. Germline V lookup: CDR1 MNHEY, CDR2 SVGEGT. The CDR3 contains 15 residues. Primed by a sample-barcoded 5' primer and a J-beta primer mix, a second PCR proceeded for about 7 to 11 cycles. Via MiXCR, TCRdb re-called the 5' RACE reads, giving one row per CDR3 protein. The sample contains hundreds of thousands of distinct CDR3 sequences, around three fifths of which appear only once. This clonotype has just a few counts. The sequenced material came from blood. This chain joins TRBV6-2 or TRBV6-3 and TRBJ2-4, with TRBD2 identical over 10 bases. The DNA end favors TRBJ2-7, so the J call may be wrong. This receptor was taken from a man aged 40-49 years in good health. DNA for the CDR3: TGTGCCAGCAGTATGACTAGCGGGCCCCCCTACGAGCAGTACTTC. Translation gives CASSMTSGPPYEQYF.